This T cell receptor (beta chain) was obtained from a study of T cell changes during pregnancy in multiple sclerosis. The ends were cut back, 2 bases at V and 10 bases at J, with 8 bases in the middle. The CDR3 loop spans 11 amino acids. The V gene's germline CDR1 is MNHNS and CDR2 SASEGT. Profiling relied on immunoSEQ multiplex PCR, and the TCRdb table lists in-frame clones only, not all of them. This table has tens of thousands of clones, 93% appearing once. This receptor was obtained from a female donor with multiple sclerosis, enrolled in a pregnancy study. The V and J genes are TRBV6-1 and TRBJ1-1; D possibly corresponds to TRBD1 (5 bases). This specimen consisted of peripheral blood, obtained in the second trimester of pregnancy. The CDR3 DNA reads TGTGCCAGCAGTGAAATTAGGGGAGCTTTCTTT. Translating gives CASSEIRGAFF.